Presented here are 18 T cell receptor beta chains from one specimen sequenced in a study of shared clonotypes between healthy human individuals (dated by TCRdb to about 2020). CD8 naive samples consisted of CD45RO-negative cells that were positively selected for CCR7, yielding a CD45RA+CCR7+ population without TemRA cells. The protocol used for the library was the immunoSEQ multiplex PCR assay. Entries here come from immuneACCESS through TCRdb and include only in-frame sequences with V and J called. Some clones fail to appear in such tables; in the studies checked, an unresolved V gene covers under half of the shortfall, and the cause of the remainder is unknown. The sample includes 500,000 to 700,000 clones, with 90% to 95% observed a single time. Over 0.095% of the sample is in the top ten clones. Specimen: naive CD8+ T cells sorted from blood. The sample's cell subset or site label is to be understood as: CD45RA+CCR7+. The receptors shown here come from a woman aged 25 to 39 in good health.

The CDR3 nucleotides are TGCGCCAGCAGCTTGGTGTCGGGGGACGAGCAGTACTTC. It encodes CASSLVSGDEQYF. This chain links TRBV5-1 with TRBJ2-7; a weak D match, TRBD2 (6 bases). Trimming took off 0 bases at V and 5 bases at J, with 9 bases between the two ends. This CDR3 has 13 amino acids. Per germline, CDR1 SGHRS and CDR2 YFSETQ.

The chain links TRBV13 to TRBJ2-7; the D is unclear. The CDR3 contains 14 residues. Germline V gives CDR1 PRHDT, CDR2 FYEKMQ (reference sequence). Trimming took 5 bases from V and 3 from J, leaving 14 bases between them. CDR3 nucleotides: TGTGCCAGCAGCCCCGGTGGTTCGAACTACGAGCAGTACTTC. Residues: CASSPGGSNYEQYF.

Turning to this clone: It is unclear where the CDR3 begins or ends on the DNA, so no DNA is shown, and the CDR3 is as TCRdb lists it. The chain has TRBV30 and TRBJ2-5. CDR1 and CDR2 from the germline V gene are GTSNPN and SVGIG (reference sequence). The CDR3 is made up of 14 amino acids, end residues included. The CDR3 sequence is CAWSSGQGVAEQYF.

V is TRBV29-1 and J is TRBJ2-1, with D perhaps TRBD1 or TRBD2 (8 bases each). CDR3 length equals 15 residues. In germline, CDR1 is SQVTM, CDR2 ANQGSEA. The V end was cut by 1 base, the J end by 7 bases, with 17 bases between. CDR3 DNA: TGCAGCGTTGAAGGGACAGGGACTAGAGGGAATGAGCAGTTCTTC. This codes for CSVEGTGTRGNEQFF.

V usage is TRBV13 and J usage is TRBJ2-7; D is tentatively TRBD1 or TRBD2 (5 bases each). V lost 8 bases to trimming and J lost 3 bases, with 11 bases between them. The CDR3 contains 12 residues. In germline, CDR1 is PRHDT, CDR2 FYEKMQ (reference sequence). The CDR3 coding sequence is TGTGCCAGCGGGGGTGGCCTCTACGAGCAGTACTTC. Its protein is CASGGGLYEQYF. Together with reference TRBV13 and TRBJ2-7, the CDR3 gives the full variable domain: AAGVIQSPRHLIKEKRETATLKCYPIPRHDTVYWYQQGPGQDPQFLISFYEKMQSDKGSIPDRFSAQQFSDYHSELNMSSLELGDSALYFCASGGGLYEQYFGPGTRLTVT.

V and J are TRBV5-6 and TRBJ1-1; D not certain. The V and J ends lost 4 bases and 4 bases respectively, with 14 bases between them. This CDR3 has 14 amino acids. Germline-derived CDR1 and CDR2 are SGHDT and YYEEEE. In DNA, the CDR3 is TGTGCCAGCAGCCTACAGCCTGCGGGCACTGAAGCTTTCTTT. It specifies CASSLQPAGTEAFF.

The rearrangement links TRBV28 to TRBJ2-2, with D possibly called TRBD1 or TRBD2 (5 bases each). Trimming took off 2 bases at V and 5 bases at J, with 12 bases between the two ends. Germline lookup yields CDR1 MDHEN and CDR2 SYDVKM. The CDR3 is made up of 15 amino acids. CDR3 DNA: TGTGCCAGCAGTTTAGAGGGGCGCCGGACCGGGGAGCTGTTTTTT. Protein product: CASSLEGRRTGELFF.

This clone was recorded once. This sequence joins TRBV27 and TRBJ1-5, with 9 bases that match TRBD1. Germline V gene data show CDR1 as MNHEY and CDR2 as SMNVEV (reference sequence). With 4 bases clipped from V and 3 bases from J, the junction kept 4 bases outside the gene matches. The CDR3 is 15 residues long. CDR3 nucleotides: TGTGCCAGCAGTTCCGGGACAGGGCCCAATCAGCCCCAGCATTTT. As protein: CASSSGTGPNQPQHF.

The chain carries TRBV2 and TRBJ2-5; D ambiguous. Deletions cut 7 bases from V and 1 base from J, with 7 bases between. Germline V lookup: CDR1 SNHLY, CDR2 FYNNEI. This CDR3 has 12 residues. CDR3: CASKELQETQYF. The CDR3 DNA sequence: TGTGCCAGCAAGGAGCTCCAAGAGACCCAGTACTTC.

The chain has TRBV2 and TRBJ2-7; 11 positions agree with TRBD1. CDR3 size: 12 residues. Germline V gives CDR1 SNHLY, CDR2 FYNNEI. The J segment lost 6 bases and the V segment lost 7 bases, leaving 2 bases of the junction unmatched. In DNA, the CDR3 is TGTGCCAGCATCGGGACAGGGGGCGAGCAGTACTTC. As protein: CASIGTGGEQYF.

The chain is built from TRBV11-3 and TRBJ2-7; no definite D call. Trimming took 3 bases from V and 1 from J, leaving 7 bases between them. The germline CDR1 and CDR2 sequences are SGHNT and YENEEA. The CDR3 is made up of 13 amino acids. CDR3 sequence (DNA): TGTGCCAGCAGCTTTTTAGAGTCCTACGAGCAGTACTTC. Translation gives CASSFLESYEQYF.

The chain couples TRBV5-1 to TRBJ1-6, with unresolved D. CDR1 is SGHRS and CDR2 is YFSETQ in the germline V gene. The CDR3 runs to 17 residues. Trimming pared 2 bases from V and 5 bases from J, leaving 17 bases between. In DNA, the CDR3 is TGCGCCAGCAGCTTAAATCCGTCGCCAGACAATAATTCACCCCTCCACTTT. Its protein is CASSLNPSPDNNSPLHF. The full variable domain, in which reference TRBV5-1 and TRBJ1-6 provide the parts outside the CDR3, is KAGVTQTPRYLIKTRGQQVTLSCSPISGHRSVSWYQQTPGQGLQFLFEYFSETQRNKGNFPGRFSGRQFSNSRSEMNVSTLELGDSALYLCASSLNPSPDNNSPLHFGNGTRLTVT.

This clone appeared a few times. This chain connects TRBV9 to TRBJ1-1; D is unresolved. CDR1 is SGDLS, CDR2 YYNGEE, per germline. The CDR3 sequence is 13 residues long. The V end lost 0 bases, the J end lost 1 base, and 4 bases lay between the germline ends. In nucleotides, the CDR3 is TGTGCCAGCAGCGTAGATGAGAACACTGAAGCTTTCTTT. Protein: CASSVDENTEAFF.

About this clone: The identical CDR3 is also encoded by other nucleotide sequences in the sample. The V and J genes are TRBV7-8 and TRBJ2-7, with D perhaps TRBD1 (5 bases). The CDR3 covers 13 residues. Deletions cut 1 base from V and 4 bases from J, with 8 bases between. The V gene's germline CDR1 is SGHVS and CDR2 FQNEAQ. Written as DNA, the CDR3 is TGTGCCAGCAGCTTAGGCAGGGTATACGAGCAGTACTTC. Translating it yields CASSLGRVYEQYF. The entire variable domain, with the rest obtained from reference TRBV7-8 and TRBJ2-7, is as follows: GAGVSQSPRYKVAKRGQDVALRCDPISGHVSLFWYQQALGQGPEFLTYFQNEAQLDKSGLPSDRFFAERPEGSVSTLKIQRTQQEDSAVYLCASSLGRVYEQYFGPGTRLTVT.

This sequence joins TRBV27 and TRBJ2-7, with TRBD1 as a possible D gene (6 bases). V lost 5 bases, J lost 1 base, and 15 bases lay in between. This CDR3 spans 15 amino acids. Germline loops: CDR1 MNHEY, CDR2 SMNVEV (reference sequence). CDR3: CASSPKQGRSYEQYF. The CDR3 coding sequence is TGTGCCAGCAGTCCAAAACAGGGCCGATCCTACGAGCAGTACTTC.

This sequence joins TRBV2 and TRBJ2-2, with D perhaps TRBD1 or TRBD2 (6 bases each). Trimming cost V 6 bases and J 6 bases, with 17 bases left between them. Germline assignment: CDR1 SNHLY and CDR2 FYNNEI. This CDR3 has 15 residues. The CDR3 nucleotides read TGTGCCAGCAGAGGCGATTCGGGGGCGGCCGGGGAGCTGTTTTTT. Translating it yields CASRGDSGAAGELFF.

This chain uses TRBV27 with TRBJ1-2, with TRBD1 identical over 9 bases. Trimming took 10 bases from V and 6 from J; bases not matched to a gene: 15. CDR3 length: 15 residues. CDR1 is MNHEY, CDR2 SMNVEV, per germline (reference sequence). The CDR3 region is CATDRDRVKEDGYTF. The CDR3 bases are TGTGCCACCGACCGGGACAGGGTGAAGGAGGATGGCTACACCTTC.

The table lists this clone with a count of one. This chain joins TRBV6-5 and TRBJ2-1; D is undetermined. V was shortened by 11 bases and J by 7 bases, with 18 bases between the two germline ends. Looked up from germline, CDR1 is MNHEY and CDR2 is SVGAGI. The CDR3 has 13 residues. CDR3 loop: CAARSAAWNEQFF. In nucleotides, the CDR3 is TGTGCCGCCCGGAGCGCCGCATGGAATGAGCAGTTCTTC.